Following are 20 T cell receptor beta chains from one sample sequenced in a study of T cell responses to AZD1222 COVID-19 vaccine. Repertoires were generated with immunoSEQ multiplex PCR, while TCRdb's copy carries only in-frame clones and drops some. This repertoire shows 110,000 to 150,000 clones, about 91% found once; its top ten account for approximately 2.6%. The specimen comprised peripheral blood, sampled on day 0 of AZD1222 vaccination. The source of these receptors is an adult in good health.

The table lists this clone with a few counts. At one end, the junction sequence differs from germline, possibly due to a read error. The chain joins TRBV6-1 to TRBJ1-2; TRBD1 agrees at 10 bases. The germline CDR1 and CDR2 sequences are MNHNS and SASEGT. CDR3 length: 15 residues. The CDR3 protein is CASGDRGRFNYGYTF. The CDR3 DNA reads TGTGCCAGCGGTGACAGGGGGCGATTTAACTATGGCTACACCTTC.

The V call is TRBV9, the J call TRBJ2-5, with 10 positions matching TRBD1. The V gene's germline CDR1 is SGDLS and CDR2 YYNGEE. With V trimmed by 0 bases and J by 2 bases, 7 bases remained unmatched. The CDR3 is 17 residues long. The CDR3 sequence is CASSVVGTGDPQETQYF. In DNA form, the CDR3 reads TGTGCCAGCAGCGTAGTCGGGACAGGGGACCCACAAGAGACCCAGTACTTC.

This sequence joins TRBV28 and TRBJ2-5, with D perhaps given as TRBD1 or TRBD2 (6 bases each). This CDR3 is built from 14 residues. Germline V gene data show CDR1 as MDHEN and CDR2 as SYDVKM. Trimming removed 3 bases at V and 0 bases at J, with 8 bases between. The CDR3 DNA is TGTGCCAGCAGTTTGCGGGACAACCAAGAGACCCAGTACTTC. Translated: CASSLRDNQETQYF.

The chain uses TRBV7-8 and TRBJ1-2, with D possibly being TRBD1 (6 bases). The CDR3 loop spans 19 amino acids. The germline gives CDR1 SGHVS, CDR2 FQNEAQ. V lost 5 bases and J 4 bases, leaving 29 bases between the germline ends. Here the CDR3 DNA reads TGTGCCAGCAGCCCCAGGACAGCCCCAAAGGCAACGGGGGGCTATGGCTACACCTTC. It codes for CASSPRTAPKATGGYGYTF.

This rearrangement joins TRBV9 to TRBJ2-5; the D is unclear. The ends were cut back, 0 bases at V and 5 bases at J, with 11 bases in the middle. CDR1 is SGDLS and CDR2 is YYNGEE in the germline V gene. The CDR3 has 14 amino acids. The CDR3 bases are TGTGCCAGCAGCGTAGTAGGATCCAGCGAGACCCAGTACTTC. Amino acids: CASSVVGSSETQYF.

This chain joins TRBV28 and TRBJ2-1; 8 nucleotides line up with TRBD1. V was clipped by 2 bases and J by 11 bases; unmatched bases: 5. The CDR3 sequence is 13 residues long. Germline V gene lookup returns CDR1 MDHEN and CDR2 SYDVKM. The DNA of the CDR3 is TGTGCCAGCAGTTTAGGACAGGGAAGTAAGCAGTTCTTC. Protein: CASSLGQGSKQFF.

The chain couples TRBV18 to TRBJ2-3; no clear D gene. Trimming took off 1 base at V and 2 bases at J, with 10 bases between the two ends. Germline values: CDR1 KGHSH, CDR2 LQKENI. This CDR3 has 15 residues. Here the CDR3 DNA reads TGTGCCAGCTCACCACAACAACTTTCCACAGATACGCAGTATTTT. Its translation is CASSPQQLSTDTQYF. Full variable domain (outside the CDR3, taken from reference TRBV18 and TRBJ2-3): NAGVMQNPRHLVRRRGQEARLRCSPMKGHSHVYWYRQLPEEGLKFMVYLQKENIIDESGMPKERFSAEFPKEGPSILRIQQVVRGDSAAYFCASSPQQLSTDTQYFGPGTRLTVL.

Remarks on this clone: Other nucleotide sequences in the sample specify the same CDR3. The chain recombines TRBV7-9 with TRBJ1-1, with D hard to call. Deletions cut 6 bases from V and 6 bases from J, with 5 bases between. CDR3 length: 10 residues. Germline V gene data show CDR1 as SEHNR and CDR2 as FQNEAQ (reference sequence). The CDR3 DNA reads as TGTGCCAGCAGTTCGTCTGAAGCTTTCTTT. It specifies CASSSSEAFF.

The chain combines TRBV5-5 with TRBJ2-5; D call uncertain. The CDR3 spans 14 residues. Germline CDR1 SGHKS, CDR2 YYEKEE (reference sequence). Trimming removed 1 base at V and 5 bases at J, with 12 bases between. The CDR3 nucleotides read TGTGCCAGCAGCTTGTCTCTGGGTCGCGAGACCCAGTACTTC. It specifies CASSLSLGRETQYF.

The rearrangement links TRBV28 to TRBJ1-5; maybe TRBD1 (5 bases). Germline assignment: CDR1 MDHEN and CDR2 SYDVKM. The CDR3 has 13 residues. Trimming shortened V by 5 bases and J by 7 bases, and 12 bases separated the two germline ends. The CDR3 nucleotides read TGTGCCAGCAGTGCTGCCCGGGGGCAGCCCCAGCATTTT. It encodes CASSAARGQPQHF.

The chain combines TRBV7-9 with TRBJ1-2, with D possibly being TRBD1 (5 bases). From germline, CDR1 is SEHNR and CDR2 FQNEAQ (reference sequence). V lost 5 bases and J 2 bases, leaving 15 bases between the germline ends. The CDR3 sequence is 15 residues long. The CDR3 nucleotides read TGTGCCAGCAGCCCCTTCGAGGGGATCAACTATGGCTACACCTTC. Protein sequence: CASSPFEGINYGYTF.

This clone was observed once. This chain joins TRBV7-2 and TRBJ2-7, with D unclear. CDR1 is SGHTA, CDR2 FQGNSA, per germline. Trimming took off 3 bases at V and 0 bases at J, with 15 bases between the two ends. This CDR3 has 16 amino acids. CDR3 sequence: CASSFVLGMSSYEQYF. The CDR3 DNA sequence: TGTGCCAGCAGCTTTGTTTTGGGAATGAGCTCCTACGAGCAGTACTTC.

In this sample, this clone turned up once. This chain connects TRBV11-3 to TRBJ2-7; D gene unclear. From germline, CDR1 is SGHNT and CDR2 YENEEA. The V end was cut by 1 base, the J end by 2 bases, with 9 bases between. This CDR3 region has 14 residues. CDR3 sequence (DNA): TGTGCCAGCAGCTTAGGTGACATAACCTACGAGCAGTACTTC. Protein sequence: CASSLGDITYEQYF.

This clone appeared many times. This chain connects TRBV6-5 to TRBJ2-5; no reliable D call. This CDR3 has 11 residues. Trimming took 10 bases from V and 5 from J, leaving 11 bases between them. From germline, CDR1 is MNHEY and CDR2 SVGAGI. CDR3 in amino acids: CATIGFETQYF. The CDR3 nucleotides are TGTGCCACCATAGGGTTCGAGACCCAGTACTTC.

The CDR3 region is CASSQRTPTGELFF. CDR3 nucleotides: TGCGCCAGCAGCCAAAGGACTCCAACCGGGGAGCTGTTTTTT. The V and J genes are TRBV4-1 and TRBJ2-2; D is possibly TRBD2 (5 bases). The length of the CDR3 is 14 residues. Trimming took 2 bases from V and 5 from J, leaving 9 bases between them. Germline loops: CDR1 MGHRA, CDR2 YSYEKL.

This chain joins TRBV7-3 and TRBJ1-1; TRBD1 agrees at 8 bases. V shed 5 bases, J shed 5 bases, and the junction held 4 bases outside the gene matches. In germline, CDR1 is SGHTA, CDR2 FQGTGA. CDR3 length: 13 amino acids. The CDR3 region is CASSPTGGTEAFF. CDR3 sequence (DNA): TGTGCCAGCAGCCCTACAGGGGGAACTGAAGCTTTCTTT.

V usage is TRBV11-2 and J usage is TRBJ1-2, with 9 positions matching TRBD1. This CDR3 has 15 amino acids. V lost 5 bases to trimming and J lost 8 bases; unmatched junction nucleotides: 12. The germline V gene has CDR1 SGHAT and CDR2 FQNNGV. The CDR3 sequence is CASSAIRDRVGGYTF. The CDR3 DNA follows: TGTGCCAGCAGCGCCATCCGGGACAGGGTAGGAGGCTACACCTTC.

The V gene is TRBV5-1, the J gene TRBJ2-1, with 11 positions matching TRBD2. Germline CDR1 SGHRS, CDR2 YFSETQ. The CDR3 is made up of 15 amino acids. V dropped 4 bases and J dropped 7; count of bases not matched to a gene: 7. The CDR3 protein is CASSPNSGGANEQFF. As DNA, the CDR3 is TGCGCCAGCAGCCCGAATAGCGGGGGGGCGAATGAGCAGTTCTTC.

The chain uses TRBV6-4 and TRBJ2-1; 10 bases line up with TRBD2. Germline V gives CDR1 MRHNA, CDR2 SNTAGT. The CDR3 runs 15 residues. V dropped 4 bases and J dropped 2; count of bases not matched to a gene: 2. The CDR3 loop reads CASSVAGGPYNEQFF. The DNA for the CDR3 is TGTGCCAGCAGTGTAGCGGGGGGCCCCTACAATGAGCAGTTCTTC.

In regard to this clone: A junction boundary mismatches the germline segment, possibly from a read error. J is TRBJ1-2 and V is TRBV28; D call uncertain. Germline CDR1 reads MDHEN; CDR2 reads SYDVKM. This CDR3 has 12 residues. The CDR3: CASSLGYYGYTF. CDR3 DNA: TGTGCCAGCAGTTTAGGGTACTACGGCTACACCTTC.